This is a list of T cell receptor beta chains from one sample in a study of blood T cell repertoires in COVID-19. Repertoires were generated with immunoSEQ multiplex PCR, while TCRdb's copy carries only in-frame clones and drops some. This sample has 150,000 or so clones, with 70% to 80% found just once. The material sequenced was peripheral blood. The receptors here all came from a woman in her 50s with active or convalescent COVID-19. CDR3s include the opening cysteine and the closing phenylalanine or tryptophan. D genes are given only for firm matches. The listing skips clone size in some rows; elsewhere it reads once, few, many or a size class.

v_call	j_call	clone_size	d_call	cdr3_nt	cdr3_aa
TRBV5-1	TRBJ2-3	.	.	TGCGCCAGCAGCTTGGTAGGGGCAGATACGCAGTATTTT	CASSLVGADTQYF
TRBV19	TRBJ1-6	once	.	TGTGCCAGTAGTATAGCGGGGGACGGTTCACCCCTCCACTTT	CASSIAGDGSPLHF
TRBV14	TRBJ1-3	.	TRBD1	TGTGCCAGCAGCCAACTTTTGGGACAGAGCTCTGGAAACACCATATATTTT	CASSQLLGQSSGNTIYF
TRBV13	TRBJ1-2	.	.	TGTGCCAGCAGCACCTCCGACAGGAAATATGGCTACACCTTC	CASSTSDRKYGYTF
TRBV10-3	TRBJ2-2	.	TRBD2	TGTGCCATCAGCCTCCTTCTGGCGGGGGGCACCGGGGAGCTGTTTTTT	CAISLLLAGGTGELFF
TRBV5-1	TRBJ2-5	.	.	TGCGCCAGCAGCTCTGAGGTTGGAGAGACCCAGTACTTC	CASSSEVGETQYF
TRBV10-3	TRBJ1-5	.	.	TGTGCCATCAGTGCTCAGGGGAGCAATCAGCCCCAGCATTTT	CAISAQGSNQPQHF
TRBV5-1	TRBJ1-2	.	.	TGCGCCAGCAGCTTGGTCCGGGATCGGAACTATGGCTACACCTTC	CASSLVRDRNYGYTF
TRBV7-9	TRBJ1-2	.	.	TGTGCCAGCAGCCCAGGTGGGGCCCCTATTAGCTACACCTTC	CASSPGGAPISYTF
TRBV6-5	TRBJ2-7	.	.	TGTGCCAGCAGTCCGAACCCGGGATCCCGCTACGAGCAGTACTTC	CASSPNPGSRYEQYF
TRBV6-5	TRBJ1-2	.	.	TGTGCCAGCAGATCCTCCGGGACTTTGGGCTACACCTTC	CASRSSGTLGYTF
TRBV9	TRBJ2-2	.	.	TGTGCCAGCGAGCAGAACACCGGGGAGCTGTTTTTT	CASEQNTGELFF
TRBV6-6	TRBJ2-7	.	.	TGTGCCAGCAGCCCCCCGCCGGGCTACGAGCAGTACTTC	CASSPPPGYEQYF
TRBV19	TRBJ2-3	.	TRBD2	TGTGCCAGTAGTGAACCAGCGGGAATGGGCACAGATACGCAGTATTTT	CASSEPAGMGTDTQYF
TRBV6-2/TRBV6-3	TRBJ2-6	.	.	TGTGCCAGCAGTTCGTATGGCGGGGCCAACGTCCTGACTTTC	CASSSYGGANVLTF
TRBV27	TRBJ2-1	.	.	TGTGCCAGCAGATTTATAGCGGCGGGGGCCGAACTCCTCTCCTACAATGAGCAGTTCTTC	CASRFIAAGAELLSYNEQFF
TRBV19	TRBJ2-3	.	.	TGTGCCAGTTCCCCTAGTCGCGGACAGCAGTATTTT	CASSPSRGQQYF
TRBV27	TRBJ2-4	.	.	TGTGCCAGCAGTTCCCTAGCCAAAAACATTCAGTACTTC	CASSSLAKNIQYF
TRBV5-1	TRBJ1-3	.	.	TGCGCCAGCAGACCAGGGGCCGACCGTTACTCTGGAAACACCATATATTTT	CASRPGADRYSGNTIYF
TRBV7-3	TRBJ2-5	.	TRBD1	TGTGCCAGCAGCCTGGGACAGGGAGCAACAGAGACCCAGTACTTC	CASSLGQGATETQYF
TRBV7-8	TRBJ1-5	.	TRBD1	TGTGCCAGCAGCTTAGGAGGGGACAGGGGGCGAAGCAATCAGCCCCAGCATTTT	CASSLGGDRGRSNQPQHF
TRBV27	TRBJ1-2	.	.	TGTGCCAGCAGTTTATTGGGGGGGCCGGACTATGGCTACACCTTC	CASSLLGGPDYGYTF
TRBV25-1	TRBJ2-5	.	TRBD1	TGTGCCAGCAGTGAACTGACAGGGGAAGAGACCCAGTACTTC	CASSELTGEETQYF
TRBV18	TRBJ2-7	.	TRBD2	TGTGCCAGCTCACCACCGGGCGGGGGGGCCTGGCAGTACTTC	CASSPPGGGAWQYF
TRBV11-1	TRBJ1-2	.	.	TGTGCCAGCAGTCCAGGGGAACACTATGGCTACACCTTC	CASSPGEHYGYTF
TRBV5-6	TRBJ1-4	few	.	TGTGCCAGCAGCCCGGGGGGCGAGACTAATGAAAAACTGTTTTTT	CASSPGGETNEKLFF
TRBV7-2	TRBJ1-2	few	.	TGTGCCAGCAGCTTAGCAACTGGGGGTAGCGGCTATGGCTACACCTTC	CASSLATGGSGYGYTF
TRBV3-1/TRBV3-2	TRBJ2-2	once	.	TGTGCCAGCAGTCGGCAGGGCCCCGGGGAGCTGTTTTTT	CASSRQGPGELFF
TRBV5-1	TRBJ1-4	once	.	TGCGCCAGCAGCTTGGCAGGCTCCAATGAAAAACTGTTTTTT	CASSLAGSNEKLFF
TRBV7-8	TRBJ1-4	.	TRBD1	TGTGCCAGCAGCTTCTCGACAGGGGGGAATGAAAAACTGTTTTTT	CASSFSTGGNEKLFF
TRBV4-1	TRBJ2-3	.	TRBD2	TGCGCCAGCAGCCTAGGACTAGCGGGGGGCACAGATACGCAGTATTTT	CASSLGLAGGTDTQYF
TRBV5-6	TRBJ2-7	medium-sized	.	TGTGCCAGCAGCTTGGACCGAACAGGGTCCCTCAGAGGTTACGAGCAGTACTTC	CASSLDRTGSLRGYEQYF
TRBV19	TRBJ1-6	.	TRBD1	TGTGCCAGTAGTACTCTGGACAGGAGAGATTCACCCCTCCACTTT	CASSTLDRRDSPLHF
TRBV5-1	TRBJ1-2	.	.	TGCGCCAGCAGCTTGGGGACAGTCAACTATGGCTACACCTTC	CASSLGTVNYGYTF
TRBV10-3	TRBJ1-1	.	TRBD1	TGTGCCACCGGACAGGGGGCGCGAGACACTGAAGCTTTCTTT	CATGQGARDTEAFF
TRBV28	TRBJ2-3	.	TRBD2	TGTGCCAGCAGTTTTAGAGCGGGAGGGTCAGATACGCAGTATTTT	CASSFRAGGSDTQYF
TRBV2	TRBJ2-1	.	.	TGTGCCAGCAGTGATGAGGGGGGACTATCGGAGTGGGTCTTC	CASSDEGGLSEWVF
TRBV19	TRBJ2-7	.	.	TGTGCCAGTAGTATATCCTCTCGAGGCTACGAGCAGTACTTC	CASSISSRGYEQYF
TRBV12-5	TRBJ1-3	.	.	TGTGCTAGTGATACTCGGGACACCGGACCTGGAAACACCATATATTTT	CASDTRDTGPGNTIYF
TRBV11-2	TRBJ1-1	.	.	TGTGCCAGCAGCCAGCCAGGGGAATCTAGGGAAGCTTTCTTT	CASSQPGESREAFF
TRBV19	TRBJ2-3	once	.	TGTGCCAGTAGAGGACTACCACTAAAAGATACGCAGTATTTT	CASRGLPLKDTQYF
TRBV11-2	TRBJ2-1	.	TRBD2	TGTGCCAGCAGCTCTGTAGCGGGAGGGCCCCATGAGCAGTTCTTC	CASSSVAGGPHEQFF
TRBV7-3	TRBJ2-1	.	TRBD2	TGTGCCAGCAGCTACCGACTAGCGGGAGGGCCCCGGGATGAGCAGTTCTTC	CASSYRLAGGPRDEQFF
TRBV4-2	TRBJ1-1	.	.	TGTGCCAGCAGCACTCGTCAGGGGAACACTGAAGCTTTCTTT	CASSTRQGNTEAFF
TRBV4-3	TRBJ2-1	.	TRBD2	TGCGCCAGCAGCCAAGATACAGCGGGGGCCCGCTACAATGAGCAGTTCTTC	CASSQDTAGARYNEQFF
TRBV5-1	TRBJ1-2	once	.	TGCGCCAGCAGGGCCACACAGGGAGACTATGGCTACACCTTC	CASRATQGDYGYTF
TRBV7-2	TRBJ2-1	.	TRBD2	TGTGCCAGCAGCTCCCCCAACCAAGCGGGAGGGAGCTACAATGAGCAGTTCTTC	CASSSPNQAGGSYNEQFF
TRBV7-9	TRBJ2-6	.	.	TGTGGCCACTTGGGGCGCCGCCCTGGGGCCAACGTCCTGACTTTC	CGHLGRRPGANVLTF
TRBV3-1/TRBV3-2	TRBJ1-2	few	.	TGTGCCAGCAGCCAAGGCCGGGGCTACACCTTC	CASSQGRGYTF
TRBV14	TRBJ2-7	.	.	TGTGCCAGCAGCCAGGGTAGCAGCTACGAGCAGTACTTC	CASSQGSSYEQYF
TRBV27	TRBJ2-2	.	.	TGTGCCAGCAGTTTATCTGGGACTCAAAAAGCCGGGGAGCTGTTTTTT	CASSLSGTQKAGELFF
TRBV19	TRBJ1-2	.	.	TGTGCCAGTAGCAGTGTAGGGGGTCTGATCTATGGCTACACCTTC	CASSSVGGLIYGYTF
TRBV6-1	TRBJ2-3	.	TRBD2	TGTGCCAGCAGTGAAGGAAGCGGGGGGGGCACAGATACGCAGTATTTT	CASSEGSGGGTDTQYF
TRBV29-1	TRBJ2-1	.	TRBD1	TGCAGCGTTGGACAGGGCAATGAGCAGTTCTTC	CSVGQGNEQFF
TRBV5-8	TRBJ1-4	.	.	TGTGCCAGCACCCTTCCCCAGGGGTTAAGGGAAAAACTGTTTTTT	CASTLPQGLREKLFF
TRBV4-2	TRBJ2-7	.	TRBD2	TGTGCCAGCAGCCAAGACGGGACTAGCGGTTCCTACGAGCAGTACTTC	CASSQDGTSGSYEQYF
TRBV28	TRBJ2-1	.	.	TGTGCCAGCAGTTTATTGTCGTCAGGGGTCGACAATGAGCAGTTCTTC	CASSLLSSGVDNEQFF